This T cell receptor (beta chain) was observed in a study of vaccination and CD4 T cells after COVID-19. CDR3 length: 11 residues. V lost 6 bases and J 7 bases, leaving 9 bases between the germline ends. Per germline, CDR1 LNHDA and CDR2 SQIVND (reference sequence). A remark on this clonotype: Its antigen remains unknown.

Scientists ran DNA taken from cultured CD4+ T cells through the Oncomine TCR Beta short-read assay for sequencing. From CD4+ T cells that had been cultured, genomic DNA was extracted. TCRdb re-called the PCR reads through MiXCR, storing one row per CDR3 protein. The sample holds about 14,000 distinct CDR3 sequences; about 73% are singletons and the top ten take 11%. Notes on the study in general: Median numbers of SARS-CoV-2-reactive clonotypes increased from roughly 19 to 38 (not a significant change).

The treatment here: approximately 10-day PBMC culture with coronavirus spike peptide pools or control peptides (ViraFEST assay). In this cohort, PCR tests turned positive between March and December 2020, predating US Alpha, Beta and Delta variants. Two million PBMCs per well were cultured with 8.5 to 10 IU/ml IL-2 and about 11 ug/ml peptide pools. The V gene is TRBV19, the J gene TRBJ1-1; no clear D gene. This TCR was recovered from a human donor who had recovered from COVID-19. The specimen was CD4+ T cells from blood, cultured in vitro. The CDR3 bases are TGTGCCAGTAGGGACCACCATGAAGCTTTCTTT. It specifies CASRDHHEAFF.